Each of the 2 T cell receptor beta chains below was sequenced from the same sample in a study of tumor T cells in aggressive B-cell lymphoma. Here immunoSEQ multiplex PCR was the method, and the copy in TCRdb shows in-frame clones only, minus some. The sample carries 2,000 or so clones, 87% recorded once. Sample: tumor tissue. The source is an adult with diffuse large B cell lymphoma.

The V call is TRBV5-4, the J call TRBJ2-3, with D possibly TRBD2 on 5 matching bases. This CDR3 has 17 amino acids. CDR1 SGHNT and CDR2 YYREEE come from the germline V gene (reference sequence). Deletions cut 0 bases from V and 0 bases from J, with 14 bases between. As DNA, the CDR3 is TGTGCCAGCAGCTTGGCCTTCAGCGGAATTAGCACAGATACGCAGTATTTT. Its protein is CASSLAFSGISTDTQYF.

In this sample, this clone turned up once. V usage is TRBV28 and J usage is TRBJ2-1, with TRBD1 matching 7 bases. The ends lost 4 bases at V and 1 base at J; junction bases unmatched: 10. Germline CDR1 reads MDHEN; CDR2 reads SYDVKM. CDR3 length: 17 amino acids. This CDR3 reads CASSSTIRGRSYNEQFF. CDR3 nucleotide sequence: TGTGCCAGCAGTTCCACGATCAGGGGGAGATCCTACAATGAGCAGTTCTTC. Full variable domain (remainder filled in from reference TRBV28 and TRBJ2-1): DVKVTQSSRYLVKRTGEKVFLECVQDMDHENMFWYRQDPGLGLRLIYFSYDVKMKEKGDIPEGYSVSREKKERFSLILESASTNQTSMYLCASSSTIRGRSYNEQFFGPGTRLTVL.